Listed here is a single T cell receptor (beta chain). Its antigen remains unknown. In the source study's methods: Owing to the provision of junction-only sequences devoid of quality scores by immunoSEQ, filtering differed. Assay used: immunoSEQ multiplex PCR; TCRdb lists only in-frame clones, some missing. For V, J and clone size, that table is used; D and trimming come from the DNA. Among hundreds of thousands of clones, approximately 79% were seen once, and the ten largest hold around 1.6%. The data were obtained in a study of shared clonotypes between healthy human individuals. Looked up from germline, CDR1 is MNHNS and CDR2 is SASEGT. This CDR3 is built from 16 residues. J was trimmed by 1 base and V by 3 bases; bases with no gene match: 4. General study results and limits: The four-donor shared clonotypes exceeded non-shared clonotypes in generation probability, with non-shared ones scoring lower. Few donors limited the genetic and exposure-history diversity represented.

The specimen was memory CD4+ T cells sorted from blood. Subset: CD45RA-negative fraction. The chain is built from TRBV6-1 and TRBJ2-1; 9 nucleotides align to TRBD2. This TCR derives from a woman in her thirties in good health. As DNA, the CDR3 is TGTGCCAGCAGTGATCAAGCGGGAGGTTCCTACAATGAGCAGTTCTTC. It specifies CASSDQAGGSYNEQFF.